This entry is about one TCR beta chain. Antigen: not known. The record originates from a study of T cells in localized non-small cell lung cancer. Overall study findings and caveats: The highest T cell clonality was in uninvolved adjacent lung, above tumor.

Germline V gives CDR1 MNHNY, CDR2 SVGAGI (reference sequence). The ends were cut back, 0 bases at V and 0 bases at J, with 8 bases in the middle. The CDR3 totals 15 residues. Method: immunoSEQ multiplex PCR; TCRdb's copy keeps in-frame clones and lacks some. The data hold about 40,000 clones, with 70% to 90% observed a single time. This material consisted of peripheral blood, taken before any cancer treatment. The receptor was isolated from a man aged 35 to 70 with stage I lung adenocarcinoma. V gene TRBV6-6 combines with J gene TRBJ1-2; D uncertain. CDR3 region: CASSYSHISNYGYTF. The CDR3 coding sequence is TGTGCCAGCAGTTACTCGCACATCTCTAACTATGGCTACACCTTC.